Listed here are 16 T cell receptor beta chains from one sample, sequenced in a study of naive and memory T cell subsets. Two oligonucleotides, mixed equimolar, formed the beta constant-region primer covering TRBC1 and TRBC2. Using its own MiXCR run on the UMI-ligation and nested PCR reads, TCRdb lists one record per CDR3 protein. The sample has about 85,000 distinct CDR3 sequences, under 15% seen once. Specimen: central memory CD4+ T cells from blood. The origin of the receptors is a human donor in good health.

This clonotype was counted only a few times. Written as DNA, the CDR3 is TGTGCCAGCAGCCAAGACGGGACTAGCTTTAATGAGCAGTTCTTC. Translating gives CASSQDGTSFNEQFF. This chain connects TRBV4-2 to TRBJ2-1; 9 bases are a match to TRBD2. Germline CDR1 LGHNA, CDR2 YNFKEQ. The CDR3 spans 15 residues. With 0 bases clipped from V and 7 bases from J, the junction kept 4 bases outside the gene matches.

The V and J genes are TRBV7-2 and TRBJ2-7, with D perhaps matching TRBD2 (6 bases). The CDR3 sequence is 12 residues long. V was shortened by 0 bases and J by 7 bases, with 7 bases between the two germline ends. Germline lookup yields CDR1 SGHTA and CDR2 FQGNSA. In DNA form, the CDR3 reads TGTGCCAGCAGCTTAGCGCTAGCGGAGCAGTACTTC. Translation gives CASSLALAEQYF.

This sequence joins TRBV5-1 and TRBJ1-2; 7 bases map to TRBD1. The length of the CDR3 is 14 residues. J lost 3 bases, V lost 0 bases, and 2 bases had no gene match. CDR1 SGHRS and CDR2 YFSETQ come from the germline V gene. In DNA, the CDR3 is TGCGCCAGCAGCTTGGGTGACAGGGACTATGGCTACACCTTC. Residues: CASSLGDRDYGYTF.

The table lists this clonotype with a few counts. The CDR3 sequence is CASSQRQGVGTEAFF. CDR3 coding DNA: TGCGCCAGCAGCCAACGACAGGGTGTTGGCACTGAAGCTTTCTTT. This chain connects TRBV4-1 to TRBJ1-1, with TRBD1 matching 7 bases. Germline assignment: CDR1 MGHRA and CDR2 YSYEKL. This CDR3 has 15 residues. Trimming removed 2 bases from V and 4 bases from J; junction bases left unmatched: 7.

A few counts support this clonotype. The chain recombines TRBV20-1 with TRBJ1-6, with D uncertain. Germline-derived CDR1 and CDR2 are DFQATT and SNEGSKA (reference sequence). The V gene lost 1 base and the J gene lost 7 bases, with 11 bases spanning the gap. The CDR3 contains 14 residues. The CDR3 region has the DNA TGCAGTGCTAGAGCCTCCGGGAAGAATTCACCCCTCCACTTT. Its translation is CSARASGKNSPLHF.

This clonotype was seen at least ten times. CDR3 residues: CSVQTHDTQYF. The DNA for the CDR3 is TGCAGCGTCCAAACACACGATACGCAGTATTTT. The chain has TRBV29-1 and TRBJ2-3; no definite D call. V lost 6 bases to trimming and J lost 6 bases, with 10 bases between them. The CDR3 totals 11 residues. Germline V lookup: CDR1 SQVTM, CDR2 ANQGSEA.

There are a few counts of this clonotype. The chain links TRBV20-1 to TRBJ2-4; 9 nucleotides agree with TRBD1. V was clipped by 3 bases and J by 3 bases; unmatched bases: 9. CDR1 DFQATT and CDR2 SNEGSKA come from the germline V gene (reference sequence). This CDR3 region has 16 residues. CDR3 in amino acids: CSARPTSTGGKNIQYF. For the CDR3, the DNA is TGCAGTGCTAGGCCAACATCGACAGGGGGCAAAAACATTCAGTACTTC.

Only a few counts were recorded for this clonotype. The chain links TRBV28 to TRBJ2-7; 10 bases are a match to TRBD1. The CDR3 has 15 residues. Looked up from germline, CDR1 is MDHEN and CDR2 is SYDVKM. Germline trimming cut 4 bases from V and 3 bases from J; bases unmatched to any gene: 6. CDR3 residues: CASSYLTGGNYEQYF. The CDR3 coding sequence is TGTGCCAGCAGTTATCTGACAGGGGGCAACTACGAGCAGTACTTC.

As for this clonotype: A read error is likely, as this CDR3 ends without the conserved phenylalanine or tryptophan. The chain uses TRBV4-2 and TRBJ2-2; TRBD1 matches 9 bases. V was pared by 1 base and J by 5 bases, with 2 bases of the junction left unmatched. CDR1 LGHNA and CDR2 YNFKEQ come from the germline V gene. There are 15 residues in the CDR3. The CDR3 spells CASSQVDRGTGELFS. CDR3 coding DNA: TGTGCCAGCAGCCAAGTCGACAGGGGGACCGGGGAGCTGTTTTCT.

The genes are TRBV20-1 and TRBJ1-2, with D perhaps TRBD1 (5 bases). CDR3 length equals 13 residues. Per germline, CDR1 DFQATT and CDR2 SNEGSKA (reference sequence). Trimming removed 2 bases at V and 1 base at J, with 8 bases between. The CDR3 DNA reads as TGCAGTGCTAGACAGACAGTTAACTATGGCTACACCTTC. It codes for CSARQTVNYGYTF.

This clonotype was observed a few times. V and J are TRBV7-6 and TRBJ1-5; tentative D call: TRBD1 (5 bases). Germline CDR1 is SGHVS and CDR2 is FNYEAQ. V gave up 5 bases and J gave up 6 bases, with 17 bases separating them. The CDR3 extends over 15 amino acids. CDR3 in amino acids: CASSEGPQRGQPQHF. The CDR3 DNA reads as TGTGCCAGCAGCGAGGGGCCCCAGCGGGGTCAGCCCCAGCATTTT.

This clonotype has more than one count but fewer than ten. This chain connects TRBV3-1 to TRBJ2-4; D is ambiguous. CDR1 LGHDT and CDR2 YNNKEL come from the germline V gene (reference sequence). CDR3 size: 13 residues. V was cut by 6 bases and J by 7 bases, with 13 bases left in between. The CDR3 bases are TGTGCCAGCAGAGAATCGTCCCTTAACATTCAGTACTTC. Protein product: CASRESSLNIQYF.

There are many counts of this clonotype. The rearrangement links TRBV7-9 to TRBJ2-7; TRBD1 matches at 8 bases. With 5 bases clipped from V and 6 bases from J, the junction kept 9 bases outside the gene matches. The CDR3 length is 14 residues. Per germline, CDR1 SEHNR and CDR2 FQNEAQ (reference sequence). CDR3 in amino acids: CASSPGQGWGEQYF. In nucleotides, the CDR3 is TGTGCCAGCAGCCCAGGACAGGGCTGGGGCGAGCAGTACTTC.

The rearrangement links TRBV20-1 to TRBJ1-5; the match to TRBD1 covers 8 bases. The V gene end was trimmed by 6 bases and the J gene end by 0 bases; junction bases not matched to a gene: 7. CDR1 and CDR2 (germline): DFQATT, SNEGSKA (reference sequence). The length of the CDR3 is 15 residues. In DNA form, the CDR3 reads TGCAGTGCAAAAAAGACAGGGGATAGCAATCAGCCCCAGCATTTT. This codes for CSAKKTGDSNQPQHF.

This clonotype was seen at least ten times. The V and J genes are TRBV5-1 and TRBJ1-2; 8 bases are shared with TRBD1. Germline values: CDR1 SGHRS, CDR2 YFSETQ. The CDR3 is 16 residues long. V trimming: 6 bases; J trimming: 0 bases; junction bases outside the gene matches: 10. The CDR3 loop reads CASKLGQDLSNYGYTF. In DNA, the CDR3 is TGCGCCAGCAAACTGGGACAGGACCTCTCTAACTATGGCTACACCTTC.

A few counts support this clonotype. The V gene is TRBV5-1, the J gene TRBJ1-5, with D unresolved. The V gene's germline CDR1 is SGHRS and CDR2 YFSETQ. The CDR3 sequence is 15 residues long. Trimming removed 0 bases from V and 7 bases from J, with 14 bases in between. The CDR3 loop reads CASSLGSGSGQPQHF. CDR3 nucleotides: TGCGCCAGCAGCTTGGGGTCCGGGTCAGGCCAGCCCCAGCATTTT.